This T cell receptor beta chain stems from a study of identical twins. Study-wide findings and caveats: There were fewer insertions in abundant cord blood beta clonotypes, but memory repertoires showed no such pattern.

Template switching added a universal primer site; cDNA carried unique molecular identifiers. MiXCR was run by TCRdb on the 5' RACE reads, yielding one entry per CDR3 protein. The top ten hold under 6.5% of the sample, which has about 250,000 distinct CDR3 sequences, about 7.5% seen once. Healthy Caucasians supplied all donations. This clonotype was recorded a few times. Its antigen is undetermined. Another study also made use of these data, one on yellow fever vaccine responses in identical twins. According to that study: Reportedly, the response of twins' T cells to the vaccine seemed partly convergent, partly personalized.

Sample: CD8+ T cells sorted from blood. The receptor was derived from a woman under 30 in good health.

CDR3 loop: CASSPRTSGGETQYF. The DNA for the CDR3 is TGTGCCAGCAGTCCCCGGACTAGCGGGGGAGAGACCCAGTACTTC. V usage is TRBV12-3 or TRBV12-4 and J usage is TRBJ2-5; 13 nucleotides agree with TRBD2. This CDR3 has 15 amino acids. Trimming at V came to 5 bases and at J to 4 bases, leaving 4 bases not matched to a gene.